These 12 T cell receptor beta chains came from one sample sequenced in a study of cytomegalovirus exposure and HLA in healthy donors. PCR was performed using 60 Vbeta and 13 Jbeta primers. The data were produced by immunoSEQ multiplex PCR, yet TCRdb's version contains in-frame clones alone and is incomplete. Its clone listing holds 150,000 or so clones. The sequenced material came from PBMCs. The receptors were sampled from a woman in her 50s in good health and CMV-seronegative.

The rearrangement uses TRBV30 and TRBJ1-2; a weak D match, TRBD1 (5 bases). This CDR3 spans 15 amino acids. Trimming left V 2 bases short and J 8 bases short, with 21 bases between. Germline V gene data show CDR1 as GTSNPN and CDR2 as SVGIG (reference sequence). The CDR3 region is CAWSSGAAHIPGYTF. The CDR3 coding sequence is TGTGCCTGGAGTTCTGGGGCAGCCCATATTCCGGGCTACACCTTC. The full variable domain, rest sourced from reference TRBV30 and TRBJ1-2, is SQTIHQWPATLVQPVGSPLSLECTVEGTSNPNLYWYRQAAGRGLQLLFYSVGIGQISSEVPQNLSASRPQDRQFILSSKKLLLSDSGFYLCAWSSGAAHIPGYTFGSGTRLTVV.

The V and J genes are TRBV2 and TRBJ1-1, with D tentatively TRBD1 (5 bases). Germline assignment: CDR1 SNHLY and CDR2 FYNNEI. The CDR3 runs to 14 residues. The V end lost 4 bases, the J end lost 4 bases, and 13 bases lay between the germline ends. The CDR3 nucleotides are TGTGCCAGCAGTGTATCGGGGGGGAGCACTGAAGCTTTCTTT. Translated: CASSVSGGSTEAFF.

This chain joins TRBV7-6 and TRBJ2-5, with 9 bases matching TRBD2. CDR1 and CDR2 (germline): SGHVS, FNYEAQ. CDR3 length: 15 amino acids. With V trimmed by 1 base and J by 3 bases, 3 bases remained unmatched. DNA for the CDR3: TGTGCCAGCAGCTTAGTGGGACTAGCCGAAGAGACCCAGTACTTC. Its translation is CASSLVGLAEETQYF.

The J gene is TRBJ2-3, the V gene TRBV30, with 8 nucleotides matching TRBD1. The CDR3 extends over 13 amino acids. V was clipped by 3 bases and J by 1 base; unmatched bases: 0. Germline CDR1 is GTSNPN and CDR2 is SVGIG (reference sequence). CDR3 in amino acids: CAWRDRGTDTQYF. CDR3 DNA sequence: TGTGCCTGGAGGGACAGGGGCACAGATACGCAGTATTTT.

The V call is TRBV5-4, the J call TRBJ1-4; 9 bases agree with TRBD1. The CDR3 sequence is 15 residues long. The V gene's germline CDR1 is SGHNT and CDR2 YYREEE (reference sequence). J lost 5 bases, V lost 4 bases, and 6 bases had no gene match. CDR3 coding DNA: TGTGCCAGCAGCATTCCGGGACAGGGAAATGAAAAACTGTTTTTT. Its protein is CASSIPGQGNEKLFF.

This chain uses TRBV9 with TRBJ2-2; 10 nucleotides align to TRBD2. The CDR3 is made up of 16 amino acids. Per the germline V gene, CDR1 is SGDLS and CDR2 is YYNGEE. Trimming removed 3 bases from V and 3 bases from J; junction bases left unmatched: 5. CDR3 in DNA: TGTGCCAGCAGCGATGGACTAGCGGACTACACCGGGGAGCTGTTTTTT. Protein sequence: CASSDGLADYTGELFF.

The V call is TRBV7-2, the J call TRBJ2-7; 8 bases map to TRBD2. Germline CDR1 reads SGHTA; CDR2 reads FQGNSA. V trimming: 0 bases; J trimming: 0 bases; junction bases outside the gene matches: 10. This CDR3 contains 18 residues. This chain's CDR3 is CASSLARLAGAVSYEQYF. The CDR3 DNA is TGTGCCAGCAGCTTAGCGCGCCTAGCGGGTGCGGTCTCCTACGAGCAGTACTTC.

The chain links TRBV5-1 to TRBJ2-7; no clear D gene. V lost 0 bases, J lost 6 bases, and 4 bases lay in between. CDR3 length equals 11 residues. The germline gives CDR1 SGHRS, CDR2 YFSETQ. CDR3 in amino acids: CASSLGREQYF. The CDR3, as DNA: TGCGCCAGCAGCTTGGGTCGCGAGCAGTACTTC.

This chain uses TRBV11-2 with TRBJ2-1, with D possibly being TRBD2 (5 bases). The CDR3 runs to 12 residues. From germline, CDR1 is SGHAT and CDR2 FQNNGV. Trimming cost V 5 bases and J 10 bases, with 12 bases left between them. DNA for the CDR3: TGTGCCAGCAGCCCCCGCCCGGGGGAGCAGTTCTTC. It encodes CASSPRPGEQFF. Filled out from reference TRBV11-2 and TRBJ2-1, the complete variable domain reads EAGVAQSPRYKIIEKRQSVAFWCNPISGHATLYWYQQILGQGPKLLIQFQNNGVVDDSQLPKDRFSAERLKGVDSTLKIQPAKLEDSAVYLCASSPRPGEQFFGPGTRLTVL.

The J gene is TRBJ2-5, the V gene TRBV6-1; 9 bases match TRBD2. The J call may be mistaken, given a closer DNA end match to TRBJ2-7. From germline, CDR1 is MNHNS and CDR2 SASEGT. This CDR3 contains 15 residues. This chain's CDR3 is CASSEFKREEYEQYF. The CDR3 nucleotides read TGTGCCAGCAGTGAATTCAAGCGGGAGGAGTACGAGCAGTACTTC.

The chain links TRBV19 to TRBJ1-6; D remains unclear. Germline CDR1 reads LNHDA; CDR2 reads SQIVND (reference sequence). The V end was cut by 6 bases, the J end by 6 bases, with 12 bases between. This CDR3 comprises 14 residues. CDR3 residues: CASRIGRGNSPLHF. The DNA for the CDR3 is TGTGCCAGTAGGATTGGTCGGGGTAATTCACCCCTCCACTTT.

V is TRBV2 and J is TRBJ1-2, with TRBD1 matching 8 bases. V gave up 6 bases and J gave up 8 bases; unmatched junction bases: 8. The germline CDR1 and CDR2 sequences are SNHLY and FYNNEI. The CDR3 has 13 residues. The chain's CDR3 is CASRGQEFEGYTF. The CDR3 DNA follows: TGTGCCAGCAGGGGACAGGAGTTTGAGGGCTACACCTTC.